This TCR beta chain was recorded in a study of cytomegalovirus exposure and HLA in healthy donors. To note about this clone: At one of its ends the junction is not consistent with the germline gene, which may arise from a read error.

The study ran its PCR with 60 Vbeta and 13 Jbeta primers. TCRdb's copy holds only in-frame clones and misses some; the assay was immunoSEQ multiplex PCR. Its table records 150,000 to 200,000 clones. The germline gives CDR1 SSHAT, CDR2 FNYEAQ (reference sequence). The CDR3 loop spans 13 amino acids. Sequencing input: PBMCs. This TCR derives from a woman aged 18 to 35 in good health and CMV-seropositive. V is TRBV7-7 and J is TRBJ2-7; 9 bases align to TRBD1. CDR3 region: CASSLQGANEQYF. In DNA, the CDR3 is TGTGCTAGCAGCTTACAGGGGGCGAATGAGCAGTACTTC. The variable domain in full, completed from reference TRBV7-7 and TRBJ2-7, reads GAGVSQSPRYKVTKRGQDVTLRCDPISSHATLYWYQQALGQGPEFLTYFNYEAQPDKSGLPSDRFSAERPEGSISTLTIQRTEQRDSAMYRCASSLQGANEQYFGPGTRLTVT.